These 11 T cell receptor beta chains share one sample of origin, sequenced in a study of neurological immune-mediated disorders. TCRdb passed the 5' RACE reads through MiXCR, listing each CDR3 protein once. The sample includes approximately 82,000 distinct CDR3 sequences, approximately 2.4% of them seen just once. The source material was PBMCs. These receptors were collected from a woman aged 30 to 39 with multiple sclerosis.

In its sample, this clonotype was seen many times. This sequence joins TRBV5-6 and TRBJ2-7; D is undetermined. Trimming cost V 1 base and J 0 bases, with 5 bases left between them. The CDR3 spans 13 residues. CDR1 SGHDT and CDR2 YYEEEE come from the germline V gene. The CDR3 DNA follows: TGTGCCAGCAGCTTGTTGTCCTCCTACGAGCAGTACTTC. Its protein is CASSLLSSYEQYF.

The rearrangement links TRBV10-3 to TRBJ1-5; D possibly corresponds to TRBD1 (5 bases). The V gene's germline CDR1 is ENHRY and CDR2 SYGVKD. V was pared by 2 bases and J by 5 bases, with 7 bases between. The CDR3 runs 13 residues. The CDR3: CAISEDSHQPQHF. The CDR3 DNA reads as TGTGCCATCAGTGAGGACAGCCATCAGCCCCAGCATTTT.

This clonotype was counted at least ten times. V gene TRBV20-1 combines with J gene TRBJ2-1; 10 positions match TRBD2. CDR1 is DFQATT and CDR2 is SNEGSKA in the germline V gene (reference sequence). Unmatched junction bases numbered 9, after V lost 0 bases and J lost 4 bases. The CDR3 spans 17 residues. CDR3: CSARDGLGLAAYNEQFF. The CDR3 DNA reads TGCAGTGCTAGAGATGGGTTAGGACTAGCGGCGTACAATGAGCAGTTCTTC.

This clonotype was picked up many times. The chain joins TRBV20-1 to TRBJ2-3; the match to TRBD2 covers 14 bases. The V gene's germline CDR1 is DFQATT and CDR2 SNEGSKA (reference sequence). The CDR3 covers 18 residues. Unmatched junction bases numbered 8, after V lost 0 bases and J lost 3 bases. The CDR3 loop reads CSARDHGLAGGGTDTQYF. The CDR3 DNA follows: TGCAGTGCTAGAGATCACGGACTAGCGGGAGGAGGTACAGATACGCAGTATTTT.

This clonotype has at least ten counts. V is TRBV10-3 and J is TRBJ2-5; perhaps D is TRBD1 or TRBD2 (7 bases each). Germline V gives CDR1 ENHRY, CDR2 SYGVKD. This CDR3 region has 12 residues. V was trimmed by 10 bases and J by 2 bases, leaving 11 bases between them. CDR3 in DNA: TGTGCCACCAGGGGGGGACAAGAGACCCAGTACTTC. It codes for CATRGGQETQYF.

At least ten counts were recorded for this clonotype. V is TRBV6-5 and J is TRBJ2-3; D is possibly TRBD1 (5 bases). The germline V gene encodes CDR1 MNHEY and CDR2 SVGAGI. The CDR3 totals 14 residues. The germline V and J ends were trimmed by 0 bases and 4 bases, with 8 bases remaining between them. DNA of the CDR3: TGTGCCAGCAGTTACTCATGGGGCGCAGATACGCAGTATTTT. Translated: CASSYSWGADTQYF.

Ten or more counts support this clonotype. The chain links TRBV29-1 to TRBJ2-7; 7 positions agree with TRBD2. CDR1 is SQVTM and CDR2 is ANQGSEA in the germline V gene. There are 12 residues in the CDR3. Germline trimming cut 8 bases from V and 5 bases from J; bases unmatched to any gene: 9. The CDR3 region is CSSGGGSNEQYF. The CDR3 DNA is TGCAGCTCTGGTGGCGGGAGTAACGAGCAGTACTTC.

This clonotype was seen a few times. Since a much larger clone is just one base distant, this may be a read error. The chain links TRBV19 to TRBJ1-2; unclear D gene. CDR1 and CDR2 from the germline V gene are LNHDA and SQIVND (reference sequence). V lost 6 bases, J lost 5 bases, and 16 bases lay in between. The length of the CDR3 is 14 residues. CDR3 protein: CASSHSSGDYGYTF. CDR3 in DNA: TGTGCCAGTAGCCACTCCTCCGGGGATTATGGCTACACCTTC.

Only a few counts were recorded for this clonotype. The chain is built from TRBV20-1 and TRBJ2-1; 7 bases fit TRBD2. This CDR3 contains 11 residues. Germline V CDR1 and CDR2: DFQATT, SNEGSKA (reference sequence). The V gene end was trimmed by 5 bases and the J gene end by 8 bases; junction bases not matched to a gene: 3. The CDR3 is CSASTSYEQFF. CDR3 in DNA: TGCAGTGCTTCGACTAGCTATGAGCAGTTCTTC.

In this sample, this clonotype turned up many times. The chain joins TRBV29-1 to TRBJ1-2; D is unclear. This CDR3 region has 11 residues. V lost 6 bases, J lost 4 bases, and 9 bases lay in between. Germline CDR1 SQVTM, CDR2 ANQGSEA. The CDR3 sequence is CSVQGGYGYTF. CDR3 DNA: TGCAGCGTGCAAGGAGGCTATGGCTACACCTTC.

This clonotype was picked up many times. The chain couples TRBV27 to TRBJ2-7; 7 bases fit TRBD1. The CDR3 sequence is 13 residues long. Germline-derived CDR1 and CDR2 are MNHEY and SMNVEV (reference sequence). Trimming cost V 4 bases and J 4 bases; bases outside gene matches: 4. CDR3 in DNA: TGTGCCAGCAGTTGGGGACAGTTTTACGAGCAGTACTTC. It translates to CASSWGQFYEQYF.